This T cell receptor beta chain was identified in a study of T cell repertoires in cytomegalovirus infection. With regard to this clonotype: Its specificity is not known.

The germline V and J ends were trimmed by 3 bases and 0 bases, with 6 bases remaining between them. Germline lookup yields CDR1 SGHTA and CDR2 FQGNSA. The length of the CDR3 is 14 residues. TCRdb analysed the reads with MiXCR anew, one entry per CDR3 protein. The top ten hold roughly 14% of the sample, which has more than 250,000 distinct CDR3 sequences, around a quarter seen once. The rearrangement links TRBV7-2 to TRBJ1-5; D possibly corresponds to TRBD1 (5 bases). The sequencing here drew on cultured PBMCs, taken from culture after CMV antigen stimulation. The sequence came from a human donor in good health (CMV status not recorded). Some clones in this sample may be carry-over from other donors' samples. CDR3 nucleotides: TGTGCCAGCAGCTTGGGACTTAGCAATCAGCCCCAGCATTTT. This translates into CASSLGLSNQPQHF.